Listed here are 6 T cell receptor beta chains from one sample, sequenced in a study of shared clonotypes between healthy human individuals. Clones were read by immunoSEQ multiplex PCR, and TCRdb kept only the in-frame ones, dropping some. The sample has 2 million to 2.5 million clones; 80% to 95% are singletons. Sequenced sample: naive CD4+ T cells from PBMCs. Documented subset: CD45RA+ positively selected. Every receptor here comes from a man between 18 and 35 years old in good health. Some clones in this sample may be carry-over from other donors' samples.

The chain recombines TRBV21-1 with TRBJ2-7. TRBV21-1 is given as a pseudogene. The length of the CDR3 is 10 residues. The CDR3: CATGARKQYF. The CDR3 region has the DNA TGTGCCACCGGGGCCCGGAAGCAGTACTTC.

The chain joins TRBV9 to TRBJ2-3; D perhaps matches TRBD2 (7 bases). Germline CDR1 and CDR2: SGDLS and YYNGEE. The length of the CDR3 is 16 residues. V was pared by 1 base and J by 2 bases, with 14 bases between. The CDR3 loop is CASSVWGRGATDTQYF. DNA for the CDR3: TGTGCCAGCAGCGTATGGGGCCGGGGGGCCACAGATACGCAGTATTTT.

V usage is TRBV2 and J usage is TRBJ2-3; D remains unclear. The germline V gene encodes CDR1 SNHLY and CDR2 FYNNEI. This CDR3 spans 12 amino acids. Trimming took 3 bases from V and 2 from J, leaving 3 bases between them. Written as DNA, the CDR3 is TGTGCCAGCAGTGAGATCACAGATACGCAGTATTTT. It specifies CASSEITDTQYF.

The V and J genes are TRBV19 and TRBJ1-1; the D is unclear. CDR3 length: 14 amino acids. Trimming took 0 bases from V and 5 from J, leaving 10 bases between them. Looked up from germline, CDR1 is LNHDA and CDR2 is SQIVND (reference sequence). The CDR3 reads CASSIDLGKTEAFF. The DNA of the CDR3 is TGTGCCAGTAGTATAGATTTGGGGAAAACTGAAGCTTTCTTT.

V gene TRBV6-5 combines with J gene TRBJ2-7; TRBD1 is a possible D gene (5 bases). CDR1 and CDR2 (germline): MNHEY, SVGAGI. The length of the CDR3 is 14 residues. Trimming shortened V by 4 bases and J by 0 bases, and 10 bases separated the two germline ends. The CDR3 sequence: CASSWVDSSYEQYF. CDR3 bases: TGTGCCAGCAGTTGGGTCGACAGCTCCTACGAGCAGTACTTC.

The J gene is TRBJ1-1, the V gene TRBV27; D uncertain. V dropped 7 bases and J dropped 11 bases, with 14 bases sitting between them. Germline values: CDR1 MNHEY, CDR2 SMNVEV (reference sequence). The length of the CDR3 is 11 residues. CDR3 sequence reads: CASNRREGAFF. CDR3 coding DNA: TGTGCCAGCAACAGACGTGAAGGGGCTTTCTTT.